This T cell receptor (beta chain) was sequenced in a study of siplizumab effects on memory and regulatory T cells. Study-level points and caveats: Naive versus memory phenotype went unassigned for roughly 75-97% of proliferating CD4+ or CD8+ clones.

The CDR3 runs 13 residues. After removal of 2 bases from V and 2 bases from J, the junction contained 2 bases not matched to a gene. Germline CDR1 is SQVTM and CDR2 is ANQGSEA. As to this clone: Its antigen is still unknown.

Repertoires were generated with immunoSEQ multiplex PCR, while TCRdb's copy carries only in-frame clones and drops some. The sample consists of about 72,000 clones, roughly 89% of them appearing once. This clonotype was sampled from a human donor in good health. Sequenced sample: CD8+ T cells sorted from blood. The chain has TRBV29-1 and TRBJ1-2; TRBD1 matches 7 bases. CDR3 region: CSVEYRGNYGYTF. CDR3 nucleotides: TGCAGCGTTGAATACAGGGGAAACTATGGCTACACCTTC. The full variable domain, its missing parts supplied by reference TRBV29-1 and TRBJ1-2, is SAVISQKPSRDICQRGTSLTIQCQVDSQVTMMFWYRQQPGQSLTLIATANQGSEATYESGFVIDKFPISRPNLTFSTLTVSNMSPEDSSIYLCSVEYRGNYGYTFGSGTRLTVV.